The T cell receptor beta chain under discussion was sequenced for a study of CD8 T cells in ankylosing spondylitis. Findings of the study overall: Enrichment of disease-linked clones was reportedly significant in matched ankylosing spondylitis synovial fluid. Ankylosing spondylitis blood seemed to carry a telltale TCR beta motif made of eight highly homologous variants.

With regard to this clonotype: No antigen is known for it.

TCRdb passed the 5' RACE reads through MiXCR, listing each CDR3 protein once. This table has roughly 700,000 distinct CDR3 sequences, under 20% appearing once. This CDR3 comprises 15 residues. Germline CDR1 is MNHEY and CDR2 is SVGAGI. V lost 2 bases and J lost 1, with 11 bases in between. The material sequenced was blood, either unsorted or a sorted T cell fraction (not recorded which). This sequence was found in a male donor with ankylosing spondylitis. This chain connects TRBV6-5 to TRBJ1-1, with no clear D. DNA for the CDR3: TGTGCCAGCAGTTACCCCCAGGCGGCGAACACTGAAGCTTTCTTT. Translation gives CASSYPQAANTEAFF.